A single sample is the source of the 2 T cell receptor beta chains below, sequenced in a study of T cell clonotyping in hematopoietic cell transplantation. Libraries were prepared by immunoSEQ multiplex PCR; TCRdb keeps only in-frame clonotypes and omits some of them. Here the sample spans more than 7,000 clones, over 75% being singletons. The specimen was PBMCs, collected 30 days after allogeneic stem cell transplant. The receptor source for this set is a female patient aged 45-60 years who had an allogeneic stem cell transplant from an unrelated donor, so the T cells may come from the graft donor. Some clones in this sample may be carry-over from other donors' samples.

The chain combines TRBV29-1 with TRBJ2-7; tentatively, D is TRBD2 (5 bases). The V gene's germline CDR1 is SQVTM and CDR2 ANQGSEA. V dropped 3 bases and J dropped 3 bases, with 12 bases sitting between them. CDR3 length: 13 residues. The CDR3 sequence: CSVEGSGDYEQYF. The CDR3 DNA reads TGCAGCGTTGAGGGGAGTGGCGACTACGAGCAGTACTTC.

The chain joins TRBV6-5 to TRBJ1-3; no clear D. Germline V gene sequence: CDR1 MNHEY, CDR2 SVGAGI. Between the trimmed V and J ends, which lost 4 bases and 4 bases, there was a span of 11 bases. The CDR3 is made up of 14 amino acids. The CDR3 DNA follows: TGTGCCAGCAGTTCGGGAGCCAGGGGAAACACCATATATTTT. It is translated as CASSSGARGNTIYF.